The present TCR beta chain was sequenced within a study of cytomegalovirus exposure and HLA in healthy donors. Study results and caveats: Presence/absence analyses assumed roughly uniform sequencing depth across donors. Other equally common chains were less clonally expanded than HLA-associated TCR beta chains, a later analysis showed.

With regard to this clone: The antigen remains undetermined.

In the PCR, 60 Vbeta and 13 Jbeta primers were used. Sequencing was performed with immunoSEQ multiplex PCR; in TCRdb, only in-frame clones are kept and a portion is missing. The repertoire consists of about 180,000 clones, with around 79% occurring once and the leading ten covering more than 0.55%. What was sequenced was PBMCs. The source is a woman between 40 and 55 years old in good health and CMV-seronegative.

The CDR3 sequence: CASSSTGVNTEAFF. The CDR3 bases are TGTGCCAGCAGTTCGACAGGGGTGAACACTGAAGCTTTCTTT. V gene TRBV6-1 combines with J gene TRBJ1-1; TRBD1 aligns across 8 bases. Trimming took 5 bases from V and 0 from J; bases not matched to a gene: 2. The CDR3 extends over 14 amino acids. The germline V gene encodes CDR1 MNHNS and CDR2 SASEGT.